This T cell receptor (beta chain) was recorded in a study of T cell responses to AZD1222 COVID-19 vaccine. Using immunoSEQ multiplex PCR, the repertoire was profiled, and TCRdb retains in-frame clones only, with some absent. This sample has approximately 200,000 clones; approximately 94% occur once, and the top ten carry less than 1.2%. In regard to this clone: Its antigen is undetermined.

Overall study findings and caveats: Increases in Spike-specific TCR breadth and depth were seen after two AZD1222 doses. Possibly, clonal diversity was underestimated; donors were largely white British and included more females.

Trimming cost V 0 bases and J 1 base, with 6 bases left between them. Germline CDR1 is MNHNS and CDR2 is SASEGT. The CDR3 runs to 14 residues. The V call is TRBV6-1, the J call TRBJ1-2; D gene unclear. The receptor's source is an adult who received the AZD1222 COVID-19 vaccine. Sequenced material: peripheral blood, taken 28 days after the second AZD1222 dose. Here the CDR3 DNA reads TGTGCCAGCAGTGAAGCCCCCTATAACTATGGCTACACCTTC. Amino acid sequence: CASSEAPYNYGYTF.